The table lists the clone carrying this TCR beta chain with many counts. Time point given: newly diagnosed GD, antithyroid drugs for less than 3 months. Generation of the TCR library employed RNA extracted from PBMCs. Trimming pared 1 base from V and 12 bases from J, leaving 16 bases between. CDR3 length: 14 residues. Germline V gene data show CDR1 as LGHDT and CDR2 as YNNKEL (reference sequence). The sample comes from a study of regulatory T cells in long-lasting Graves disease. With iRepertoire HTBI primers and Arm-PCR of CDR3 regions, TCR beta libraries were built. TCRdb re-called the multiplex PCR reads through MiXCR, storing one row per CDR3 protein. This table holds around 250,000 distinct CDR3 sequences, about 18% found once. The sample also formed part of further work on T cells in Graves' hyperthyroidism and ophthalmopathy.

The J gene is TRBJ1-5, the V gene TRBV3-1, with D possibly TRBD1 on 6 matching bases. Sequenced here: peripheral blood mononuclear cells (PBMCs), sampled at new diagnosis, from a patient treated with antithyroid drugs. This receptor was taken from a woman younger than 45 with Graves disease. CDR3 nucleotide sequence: TGTGCCAGCAGCCAAGGGTCCCGGGGGCAAGTCCAGCATTTT. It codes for CASSQGSRGQVQHF.